The 19 T cell receptor beta chains presented below share a single source sample, sequenced in a study of beta chain features in type 1 diabetes. The entirety of the isolated RNA underwent reverse transcription, so expressed TCRB transcripts were sequenced. The data were produced by immunoSEQ multiplex PCR, yet TCRdb's version contains in-frame clones alone and is incomplete. The sample includes about 150,000 clones, around 10% of them seen just once. The specimen was central memory CD4+ T cells from blood. Receptors were obtained from a man aged 18 to 30 in good health.

This clone was detected only a few times. The chain joins TRBV6-5 to TRBJ2-3, with 7 bases that match TRBD2. Germline V gene data show CDR1 as MNHEY and CDR2 as SVGAGI. This CDR3 is 15 amino acids long. The ends lost 6 bases at V and 4 bases at J; junction bases unmatched: 10. DNA for the CDR3: TGTGCCAGCAGCAACAGACCGGGAGGCCCAGATACGCAGTATTTT. Protein: CASSNRPGGPDTQYF.

This clone was seen a handful of times. The CDR3 DNA reads as TGTGCCAGCAGTTTCGACAGGTACAATGAGCAGTTCTTC. Amino acid sequence: CASSFDRYNEQFF. This chain connects TRBV6-5 to TRBJ2-1; tentatively, D is TRBD1 (6 bases). Trimming took 4 bases from V and 4 from J, leaving 8 bases between them. The CDR3 loop spans 13 amino acids. The germline V gene has CDR1 MNHEY and CDR2 SVGAGI.

This clone came up a few times. The DNA of the CDR3 is TGTGCCAGCAGCACCTACCTGCTCCGGTATGAGCAGTTCTTC. This encodes CASSTYLLRYEQFF. J is TRBJ2-1 and V is TRBV21-1; the table calls TRBD2, which could not be checked here. TRBV21-1 is a listed pseudogene. CDR3 size: 14 residues.

In this sample, this clone turned up a few times. The chain combines TRBV7-9 with TRBJ1-2; 7 bases are a match to TRBD1. The junction had 2 bases not matched to a gene; V was cut back by 3 bases and J by 1 base. The CDR3 runs 14 residues. Germline V CDR1 and CDR2: SEHNR, FQNEAQ (reference sequence). The CDR3 DNA is TGTGCCAGCAGCTTCACAGGGGTTAACTATGGCTACACCTTC. As protein: CASSFTGVNYGYTF. The full variable domain, completed using reference TRBV7-9 and TRBJ1-2, is DTGVSQNPRHKITKRGQNVTFRCDPISEHNRLYWYRQTLGQGPEFLTYFQNEAQLEKSRLLSDRFSAERPKGSFSTLEIQRTEQGDSAMYLCASSFTGVNYGYTFGSGTRLTVV.

This clone was counted between two and nine times. The rearrangement uses TRBV18 and TRBJ1-4, with TRBD1 identical over 8 bases. The CDR3 spans 13 residues. Per germline, CDR1 KGHSH and CDR2 LQKENI. Trimming at V came to 6 bases and at J to 8 bases, leaving 5 bases not matched to a gene. CDR3 region: CASSPQGAEKLFF. For the CDR3, the DNA is TGTGCCAGCTCCCCTCAGGGGGCAGAAAAACTGTTTTTT.

There are a few counts of this clone. V gene TRBV2 combines with J gene TRBJ2-1; 14 bases agree with TRBD2. The CDR3 has 17 residues. V gave up 10 bases and J gave up 1 base; unmatched junction bases: 9. Germline assignment: CDR1 SNHLY and CDR2 FYNNEI. As DNA, the CDR3 is TGTGCCAACTGGGGGACTAGCGGGAGACGGTCCTACAATGAGCAGTTCTTC. Protein product: CANWGTSGRRSYNEQFF.

V usage is TRBV29-1 and J usage is TRBJ1-5; weak D call: TRBD1 (5 bases). Germline CDR1 and CDR2: SQVTM and ANQGSEA. V was clipped by 6 bases and J by 0 bases, with 9 bases between them. This CDR3 contains 13 residues. The CDR3 sequence: CSVGTNSNQPQHF. The CDR3 DNA follows: TGCAGCGTCGGGACTAATAGCAATCAGCCCCAGCATTTT.

The chain has TRBV19 and TRBJ2-3, with D hard to call. Trimming took 5 bases from V and 4 from J, leaving 4 bases between them. CDR3 length: 11 residues. CDR1 and CDR2 (germline): LNHDA, SQIVND (reference sequence). The CDR3 sequence is CASSGADTQYF. The CDR3 DNA reads as TGTGCCAGTAGTGGGGCAGATACGCAGTATTTT. The full variable domain, with the rest looked up from reference TRBV19 and TRBJ2-3, is DGGITQSPKYLFRKEGQNVTLSCEQNLNHDAMYWYRQDPGQGLRLIYYSQIVNDFQKGDIAEGYSVSREKKESFPLTVTSAQKNPTAFYLCASSGADTQYFGPGTRLTVL.

This chain links TRBV5-1 with TRBJ2-1, with a weak D call TRBD1 (6 bases). The germline CDR1 and CDR2 sequences are SGHRS and YFSETQ. With 4 bases removed from V and 11 bases from J, the gap between germline ends came to 22 bases. The CDR3 consists of 15 residues. The CDR3 DNA reads as TGCGCCAGCAGCGTACAACCGAAGGGGGACCCCCAGCAGTTCTTC. Translation gives CASSVQPKGDPQQFF.

The rearrangement joins TRBV15 to TRBJ1-4; possible D gene TRBD1, 6 bases. The length of the CDR3 is 13 residues. Trimming removed 6 bases from V and 4 bases from J, with 9 bases in between. Per the germline V gene, CDR1 is LNHNV and CDR2 is YYDKDF (reference sequence). The DNA of the CDR3 is TGTGCCACCAGGGCGGACAGTAATGAAAAACTGTTTTTT. Translating it yields CATRADSNEKLFF.

This clone was seen more than once but under ten times. V usage is TRBV5-1 and J usage is TRBJ2-7; 8 bases map to TRBD2. This CDR3 region has 15 residues. Germline CDR1 reads SGHRS; CDR2 reads YFSETQ. With 4 bases clipped from V and 0 bases from J, the junction kept 6 bases outside the gene matches. The CDR3 protein is CASSRSGMSSYEQYF. CDR3 bases: TGCGCCAGCAGCCGTAGCGGGATGAGCTCCTACGAGCAGTACTTC.

This clone was counted between two and nine times. The rearrangement links TRBV7-3 to TRBJ2-1, with D tentatively TRBD1 or TRBD2 (7 bases each). The V gene lost 5 bases and the J gene lost 8 bases, with 13 bases spanning the gap. CDR3 length: 13 residues. Looked up from germline, CDR1 is SGHTA and CDR2 is FQGTGA. CDR3 in DNA: TGTGCCAGCAGCCAGACAGGGAGGGATGAGCAGTTCTTC. Residues: CASSQTGRDEQFF.

This clone was found a few times. The gene calls are TRBV7-3 and TRBJ2-7; D gene unclear. The CDR3 has 13 amino acids. Germline lookup yields CDR1 SGHTA and CDR2 FQGTGA. Deletions cut 0 bases from V and 4 bases from J, with 7 bases between. CDR3 sequence (DNA): TGTGCCAGCAGCTTAACGCCCAGGTACGAGCAGTACTTC. It codes for CASSLTPRYEQYF. Looking up the rest from reference TRBV7-3 and TRBJ2-7 gives the full variable domain: GAGVSQTPSNKVTEKGKYVELRCDPISGHTALYWYRQSLGQGPEFLIYFQGTGAADDSGLPNDRFFAVRPEGSVSTLKIQRTERGDSAVYLCASSLTPRYEQYFGPGTRLTVT.

Comment on this clone: A read error may explain this, as a much larger clone is one base away. The chain couples TRBV7-2 to TRBJ2-7, with D perhaps TRBD1 or TRBD2 (5 bases each). The CDR3 contains 14 residues. The germline V gene encodes CDR1 SGHTA and CDR2 FQGNSA. Trimming shortened V by 3 bases and J by 3 bases, and 12 bases separated the two germline ends. The CDR3 loop is CASSLRGLVYEQYF. In nucleotides, the CDR3 is TGTGCCAGCAGCTTGAGGGGCCTCGTCTACGAGCAGTACTTC.

CDR3 protein: CASSSAEGQGRETQYF. The CDR3 DNA sequence: TGTGCCAGCAGTTCCGCGGAAGGACAGGGGAGGGAGACCCAGTACTTC. The V call is TRBV6-6, the J call TRBJ2-5; 9 bases agree with TRBD1. Germline values: CDR1 MNHNY, CDR2 SVGAGI (reference sequence). The CDR3 length is 16 residues. Trimming removed 4 bases from V and 5 bases from J; junction bases left unmatched: 11.

The rearrangement joins TRBV5-1 to TRBJ1-1; D perhaps matches TRBD1 (5 bases). This CDR3 region has 13 residues. V lost 4 bases and J 8 bases, leaving 15 bases between the germline ends. Germline values: CDR1 SGHRS, CDR2 YFSETQ. The CDR3 protein is CASSVGTTAEAFF. CDR3 DNA sequence: TGCGCCAGCAGCGTCGGGACGACTGCGGAAGCTTTCTTT.

Only a few counts were recorded for this clone. The J gene is TRBJ1-5, the V gene TRBV18, with D possibly being TRBD1 (6 bases). Germline V gene sequence: CDR1 KGHSH, CDR2 LQKENI. V shed 3 bases and J shed 4 bases, with 13 bases lying between them. CDR3 length equals 15 residues. This CDR3 reads CASSPLGGGNQPQHF. In DNA form, the CDR3 reads TGTGCCAGCTCACCCTTAGGGGGAGGAAATCAGCCCCAGCATTTT.

The chain couples TRBV27 to TRBJ2-1; possibly TRBD2 for D (6 bases). CDR1 MNHEY and CDR2 SMNVEV come from the germline V gene (reference sequence). CDR3 size: 14 residues. V was clipped by 3 bases and J by 4 bases, with 10 bases between them. CDR3 residues: CASSFGGRYNEQFF. CDR3 nucleotides: TGTGCCAGCAGTTTTGGAGGGAGGTACAATGAGCAGTTCTTC.

V usage is TRBV27 and J usage is TRBJ1-1, with D unclear. V lost 5 bases and J 3 bases, leaving 13 bases between the germline ends. The CDR3 runs to 14 residues. Per the germline V gene, CDR1 is MNHEY and CDR2 is SMNVEV (reference sequence). The CDR3 nucleotides are TGTGCCAGCAGTCCAAGGGCCATGTACACTGAAGCTTTCTTT. Translation: CASSPRAMYTEAFF.